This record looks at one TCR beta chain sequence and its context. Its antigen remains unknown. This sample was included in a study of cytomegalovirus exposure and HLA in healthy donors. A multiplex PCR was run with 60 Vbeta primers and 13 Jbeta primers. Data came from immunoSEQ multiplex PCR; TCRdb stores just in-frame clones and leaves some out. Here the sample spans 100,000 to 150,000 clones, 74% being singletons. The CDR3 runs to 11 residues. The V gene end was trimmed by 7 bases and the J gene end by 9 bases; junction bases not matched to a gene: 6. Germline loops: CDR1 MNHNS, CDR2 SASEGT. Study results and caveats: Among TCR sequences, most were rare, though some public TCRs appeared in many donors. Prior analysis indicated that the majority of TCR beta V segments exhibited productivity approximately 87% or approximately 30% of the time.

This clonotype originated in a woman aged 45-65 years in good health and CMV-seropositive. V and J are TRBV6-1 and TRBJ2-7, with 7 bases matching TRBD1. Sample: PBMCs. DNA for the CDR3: TGTGCCAGCACTTACGAGGGGGCGCAGTACTTC. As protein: CASTYEGAQYF.